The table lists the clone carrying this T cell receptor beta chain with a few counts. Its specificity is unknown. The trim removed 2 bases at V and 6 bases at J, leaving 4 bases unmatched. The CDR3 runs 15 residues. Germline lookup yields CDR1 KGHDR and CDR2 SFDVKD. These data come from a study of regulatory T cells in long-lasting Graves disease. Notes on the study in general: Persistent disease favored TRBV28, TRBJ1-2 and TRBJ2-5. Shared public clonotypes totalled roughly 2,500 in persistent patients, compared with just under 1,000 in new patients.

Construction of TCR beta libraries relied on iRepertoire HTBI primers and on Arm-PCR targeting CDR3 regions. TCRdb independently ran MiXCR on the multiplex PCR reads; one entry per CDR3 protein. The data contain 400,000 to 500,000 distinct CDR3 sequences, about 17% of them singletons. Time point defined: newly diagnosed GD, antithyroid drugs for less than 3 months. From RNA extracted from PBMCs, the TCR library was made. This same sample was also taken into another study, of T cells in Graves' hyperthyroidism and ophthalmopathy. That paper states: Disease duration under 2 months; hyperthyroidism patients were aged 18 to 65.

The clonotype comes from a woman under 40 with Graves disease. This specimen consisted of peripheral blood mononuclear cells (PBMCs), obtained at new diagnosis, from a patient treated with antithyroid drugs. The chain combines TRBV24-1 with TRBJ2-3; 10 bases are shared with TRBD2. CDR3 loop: CATSDSSGSRDTQYF. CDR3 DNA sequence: TGTGCCACCAGTGATTCTAGCGGGAGTAGGGATACGCAGTATTTT.